The sequence of this T cell receptor (beta chain) was determined in a study of T cell responses to AZD1222 COVID-19 vaccine. Only in-frame clones appear in the TCRdb table, and some are missing; sequencing was by immunoSEQ multiplex PCR. The sample comprises about 120,000 clones, roughly 93% of which are singletons, and less than 1.3% rests with the top ten. The sequence was collected from an adult who received the AZD1222 COVID-19 vaccine. Sample: peripheral blood, taken 28 days after the second AZD1222 dose.

The CDR3 sequence is CASLDRRSYQPQHF. CDR3 in DNA: TGTGCCAGCCTAGACAGAAGGAGTTATCAGCCCCAGCATTTT. The V and J genes are TRBV6-5 and TRBJ1-5, with a tentative D call TRBD1 (5 bases). The germline gives CDR1 MNHEY, CDR2 SVGAGI. V lost 8 bases, J lost 5 bases, and 16 bases lay in between. The CDR3 loop spans 14 amino acids.